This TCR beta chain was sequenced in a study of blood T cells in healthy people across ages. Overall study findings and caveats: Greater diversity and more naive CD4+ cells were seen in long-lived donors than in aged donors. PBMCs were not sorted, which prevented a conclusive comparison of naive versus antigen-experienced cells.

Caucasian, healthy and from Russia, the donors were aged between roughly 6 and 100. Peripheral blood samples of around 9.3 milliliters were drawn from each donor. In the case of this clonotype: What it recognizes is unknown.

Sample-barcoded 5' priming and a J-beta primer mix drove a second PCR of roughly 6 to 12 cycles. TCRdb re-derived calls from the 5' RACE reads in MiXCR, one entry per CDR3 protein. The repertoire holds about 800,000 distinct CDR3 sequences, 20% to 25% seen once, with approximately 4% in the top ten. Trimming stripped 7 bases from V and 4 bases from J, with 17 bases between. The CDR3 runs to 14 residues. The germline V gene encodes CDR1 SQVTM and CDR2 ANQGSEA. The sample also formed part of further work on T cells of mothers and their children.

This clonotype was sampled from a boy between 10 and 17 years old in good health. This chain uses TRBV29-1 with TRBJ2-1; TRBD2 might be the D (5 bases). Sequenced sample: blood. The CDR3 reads CSAWAGKGYNEQFF. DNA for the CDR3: TGCAGCGCATGGGCCGGGAAAGGGTACAATGAGCAGTTCTTC.